This record covers a single T cell receptor (beta chain). Its antigen is unknown. The sample comes from a study of cytomegalovirus exposure and HLA in healthy donors. About the study: A previous analysis identified 100 million or so unique TCR beta sequences derived from about 180 million T cells. Points from the study as a whole: A later analysis linked a missense DCLRE1C variant to TCR beta V- and J-gene trimming. The study flagged about 150 TCR beta chains as cytomegalovirus-associated.

PCR was performed using 60 Vbeta and 13 Jbeta primers. In the source study's methods: Later work found tens of millions of unique TCR beta chains, with roughly 11 million shared. Using immunoSEQ multiplex PCR, the repertoire was profiled, and TCRdb retains in-frame clones only, with some absent. The V and J calls and clone size are taken from that table; D and trimming were inferred from the DNA. The table has nearly 300,000 clones, 75% to 90% seen once; the top ten hold roughly 4%. The material sequenced was PBMCs. The TCR was taken from a man aged 40-50 years in good health and CMV-seropositive.

CDR3 DNA: TGTGCCAGCAACCCCGGGACTCAACCCGGGGAGACCCAGTACTTC. Translated: CASNPGTQPGETQYF. The genes are TRBV7-9 and TRBJ2-5; tentative D call: TRBD2 (6 bases). V lost 7 bases, J lost 5 bases, and 20 bases lay in between. The CDR3 consists of 15 residues. Per the germline V gene, CDR1 is SEHNR and CDR2 is FQNEAQ (reference sequence).